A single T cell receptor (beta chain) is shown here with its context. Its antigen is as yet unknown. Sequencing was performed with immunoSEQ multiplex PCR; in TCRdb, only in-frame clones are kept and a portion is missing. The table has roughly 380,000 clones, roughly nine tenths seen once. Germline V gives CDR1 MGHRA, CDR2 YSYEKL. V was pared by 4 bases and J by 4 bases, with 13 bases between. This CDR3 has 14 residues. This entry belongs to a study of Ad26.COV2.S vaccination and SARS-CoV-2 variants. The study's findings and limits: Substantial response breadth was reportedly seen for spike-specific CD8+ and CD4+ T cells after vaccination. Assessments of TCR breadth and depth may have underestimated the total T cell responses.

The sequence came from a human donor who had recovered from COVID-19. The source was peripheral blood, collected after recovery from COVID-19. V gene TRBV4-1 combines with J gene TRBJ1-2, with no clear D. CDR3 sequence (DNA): TGCGCCAGCAGCCCTGCACCGGACCTCTATGGCTACACCTTC. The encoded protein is CASSPAPDLYGYTF.